Presented here are 22 T cell receptor beta chains from one specimen sequenced in a study of T-cell reconstitution after alpha-beta-depleted transplantation in children. The TCRbeta library was prepared with unique molecular identifiers. TCRdb re-called the PCR reads through MiXCR, storing one row per CDR3 protein. The sample lists approximately 490,000 distinct CDR3 sequences; around 12% were seen once. This material consisted of PBMCs from the stem cell graft donor, taken from the stem cell graft. The receptors originated from a human donor who donated a stem cell graft to a child with combined immunodeficiency.

The chain uses TRBV7-8 and TRBJ2-2, with 7 bases matching TRBD1. Looked up from germline, CDR1 is SGHVS and CDR2 is FQNEAQ. V dropped 4 bases and J dropped 4; count of bases not matched to a gene: 6. The CDR3 spans 15 residues. CDR3: CASSSKGARTGELFF. The DNA of the CDR3 is TGTGCCAGCAGCTCTAAGGGGGCCCGCACCGGGGAGCTGTTTTTT.

The V call is TRBV4-3, the J call TRBJ2-5; D remains unclear. The CDR3 runs 15 residues. V dropped 5 bases and J dropped 0 bases, with 13 bases sitting between them. CDR1 and CDR2 from the germline V gene are LGHNA and YSLEER. For the CDR3, the DNA is TGCGCCAGCAGCTCCTCGGGTCGGAACCAAGAGACCCAGTACTTC. Translated, it gives CASSSSGRNQETQYF.

This clonotype was counted many times. The chain is built from TRBV7-2 and TRBJ2-3; 9 nucleotides match TRBD1. The CDR3 is made up of 17 amino acids. Germline lookup yields CDR1 SGHTA and CDR2 FQGNSA. V lost 5 bases, J lost 5 bases, and 14 bases stayed unmatched. In DNA form, the CDR3 reads TGTGCCAGCAGCCGCCTGGGCGGGACAGGGCCGGAAGATACGCAGTATTTT. Protein product: CASSRLGGTGPEDTQYF. Using reference TRBV7-2 and TRBJ2-3 for the parts outside the CDR3, the full variable domain is GAGVSQSPSNKVTEKGKDVELRCDPISGHTALYWYRQSLGQGLEFLIYFQGNSAPDKSGLPSDRFSAERTGGSVSTLTIQRTQQEDSAVYLCASSRLGGTGPEDTQYFGPGTRLTVL.

The chain is built from TRBV30 and TRBJ2-2, with unresolved D. Germline V gene lookup returns CDR1 GTSNPN and CDR2 SVGIG (reference sequence). Trimming pared 0 bases from V and 1 base from J, leaving 3 bases between. This CDR3 is 13 amino acids long. CDR3 in DNA: TGTGCCTGGAGTGTGGTGAACACCGGGGAGCTGTTTTTT. Its translation is CAWSVVNTGELFF. The full variable domain, completed using reference TRBV30 and TRBJ2-2, is SQTIHQWPATLVQPVGSPLSLECTVEGTSNPNLYWYRQAAGRGLQLLFYSVGIGQISSEVPQNLSASRPQDRQFILSSKKLLLSDSGFYLCAWSVVNTGELFFGEGSRLTVL.

The chain is built from TRBV5-6 and TRBJ2-7; the D is unclear. The CDR3 extends over 15 amino acids. CDR1 is SGHDT, CDR2 YYEEEE, per germline. Trimming took 1 base from V and 0 from J, leaving 11 bases between them. Here the CDR3 DNA reads TGTGCCAGCAGCTTGAGGACGGAGATCTCCTACGAGCAGTACTTC. Amino acid sequence: CASSLRTEISYEQYF.

The V gene is TRBV7-9, the J gene TRBJ2-3; TRBD2 matches 12 bases. This CDR3 contains 16 residues. Germline V CDR1 and CDR2: SEHNR, FQNEAQ (reference sequence). V lost 5 bases, J lost 1 base, and 4 bases stayed unmatched. The CDR3 DNA reads TGTGCCAGCAGCGGTCGACTAGCGGGGGGCACAGATACGCAGTATTTT. Translation gives CASSGRLAGGTDTQYF. The full variable domain, its missing parts supplied by reference TRBV7-9 and TRBJ2-3, is DTGVSQNPRHKITKRGQNVTFRCDPISEHNRLYWYRQTLGQGPEFLTYFQNEAQLEKSRLLSDRFSAERPKGSFSTLEIQRTEQGDSAMYLCASSGRLAGGTDTQYFGPGTRLTVL.

This sequence joins TRBV5-1 and TRBJ2-7; possible D gene TRBD1, 6 bases. Germline CDR1 and CDR2: SGHRS and YFSETQ. The V end lost 0 bases, the J end lost 0 bases, and 16 bases lay between the germline ends. The CDR3 runs 17 residues. CDR3 coding DNA: TGCGCCAGCAGCTTGGCGGGACATACTTCTTACTCCTACGAGCAGTACTTC. Residues: CASSLAGHTSYSYEQYF. Full variable domain (outside the CDR3, taken from reference TRBV5-1 and TRBJ2-7): KAGVTQTPRYLIKTRGQQVTLSCSPISGHRSVSWYQQTPGQGLQFLFEYFSETQRNKGNFPGRFSGRQFSNSRSEMNVSTLELGDSALYLCASSLAGHTSYSYEQYFGPGTRLTVT.

By frequency in the sample, this clonotype is medium-sized (0.01 to 0.1%). The chain carries TRBV9 and TRBJ1-3, with 7 nucleotides matching TRBD1. Germline CDR1 is SGDLS and CDR2 is YYNGEE. The CDR3 runs to 15 residues. V lost 0 bases and J lost 2; bases outside the gene matches: 2. CDR3 coding DNA: TGTGCCAGCAGCGTAGAGGGGGCAGCTGGAAACACCATATATTTT. This translates into CASSVEGAAGNTIYF.

This clonotype was picked up a small number of times. This chain connects TRBV28 to TRBJ1-2; D not resolved. Trimming shortened V by 6 bases and J by 4 bases, and 9 bases separated the two germline ends. The CDR3 totals 12 residues. Germline CDR1 MDHEN, CDR2 SYDVKM. The CDR3 reads CASRRNGYGYTF. CDR3 sequence (DNA): TGTGCCAGCAGACGGAATGGCTATGGCTACACCTTC.

This clonotype was seen just once. The gene calls are TRBV3-1 and TRBJ2-5, with D uncertain. Germline-derived CDR1 and CDR2 are LGHDT and YNNKEL (reference sequence). There are 14 residues in the CDR3. Deletions cut 0 bases from V and 2 bases from J, with 7 bases between. The CDR3 DNA sequence: TGTGCCAGCAGCCAAGAGGTTCTACAAGAGACCCAGTACTTC. It translates to CASSQEVLQETQYF.

The genes are TRBV6-5 and TRBJ2-5; D tentatively fits TRBD1 or TRBD2 (6 bases each). Germline-derived CDR1 and CDR2 are MNHEY and SVGAGI. CDR3 length equals 15 residues. V was trimmed by 10 bases and J by 4 bases, leaving 22 bases between them. The CDR3 DNA reads TGTGCCACCCAGTTAGGGGGGCAGGGCGGAGAGACCCAGTACTTC. Encoded protein: CATQLGGQGGETQYF.

Only a few counts were recorded for this clonotype. The J gene is TRBJ1-4, the V gene TRBV7-8; no clear D gene. The CDR3 is 13 residues long. Trimming shortened V by 5 bases and J by 3 bases, and 7 bases separated the two germline ends. Per the germline V gene, CDR1 is SGHVS and CDR2 is FQNEAQ. The CDR3 spells CASSHLANEKLFF. CDR3 bases: TGTGCCAGCAGCCACTTGGCTAATGAAAAACTGTTTTTT.

This chain links TRBV12-3 or TRBV12-4 with TRBJ1-5; D gene unclear. V lost 2 bases and J 11 bases, leaving 10 bases between the germline ends. This CDR3 has 12 amino acids. CDR3 amino acids: CASSLNTEAQHF. The CDR3 nucleotides are TGTGCCAGCAGTTTAAATACAGAGGCCCAGCATTTT.

This clonotype occurred a few times. The chain carries TRBV20-1 and TRBJ1-1; D is unresolved. The CDR3 contains 13 residues. CDR1 and CDR2 (germline): DFQATT, SNEGSKA (reference sequence). V gave up 0 bases and J gave up 0 bases, with 5 bases separating them. CDR3 bases: TGCAGTGCTAGAGATGGGTTGAACACTGAAGCTTTCTTT. This gives the protein CSARDGLNTEAFF.

V and J are TRBV7-9 and TRBJ2-7; D is ambiguous. Per the germline V gene, CDR1 is SEHNR and CDR2 is FQNEAQ (reference sequence). Trimming took 4 bases from V and 0 from J, leaving 16 bases between them. There are 16 residues in the CDR3. CDR3 DNA: TGTGCCAGCAGCTCCCCCCTAGGCGGAAACTCCTACGAGCAGTACTTC. It is translated as CASSSPLGGNSYEQYF.

The rearrangement uses TRBV2 and TRBJ1-3; D remains ambiguous. The CDR3 sequence is 13 residues long. Germline loops: CDR1 SNHLY, CDR2 FYNNEI. Trimming cost V 3 bases and J 8 bases, with 11 bases left between them. The CDR3 protein is CASSDVSSDTIYF. In DNA, the CDR3 is TGTGCCAGCAGTGACGTCTCCTCGGACACCATATATTTT.

The gene calls are TRBV2 and TRBJ2-5; perhaps TRBD1 as D (6 bases). CDR3 length: 15 amino acids. Trimming shortened V by 4 bases and J by 5 bases, and 17 bases separated the two germline ends. Looked up from germline, CDR1 is SNHLY and CDR2 is FYNNEI. This CDR3 reads CASSVRRVTGETQYF. Here the CDR3 DNA reads TGTGCCAGCAGTGTACGGCGGGTCACAGGGGAGACCCAGTACTTC.

This clonotype was detected only a few times. The chain has TRBV7-2 and TRBJ2-1; D may correspond to TRBD1 or TRBD2 (5 bases each). CDR1 is SGHTA and CDR2 is FQGNSA in the germline V gene. This CDR3 is built from 13 residues. V lost 0 bases, J lost 8 bases, and 8 bases lay in between. CDR3 region: CASSLAVGDEQFF. For the CDR3, the DNA is TGTGCCAGCAGCTTAGCGGTGGGGGATGAGCAGTTCTTC.

In its sample, this clonotype was seen many times. The rearrangement joins TRBV10-2 to TRBJ1-1, with D maybe TRBD1 (5 bases). The CDR3 is 15 amino acids. Germline CDR1 is WSHSY and CDR2 is SAAADI. V was trimmed by 3 bases and J by 5 bases, leaving 16 bases between them. The CDR3, as DNA: TGCGCCAGCAGTGAAGAAGGTGGGACTGGGACTGAAGCTTTCTTT. The encoded protein is CASSEEGGTGTEAFF.

This CDR3 is CASSPRDRGRELFF. CDR3 nucleotides: TGTGCCAGCAGTCCCCGGGACAGGGGGCGCGAACTGTTTTTT. This chain uses TRBV12-3 or TRBV12-4 with TRBJ1-4, with TRBD1 identical over 12 bases. J lost 12 bases, V lost 5 bases, and 7 bases had no gene match. The CDR3 sequence is 14 residues long.

The chain has TRBV7-6 and TRBJ1-5, with D possibly being TRBD1 (5 bases). The germline V and J ends were trimmed by 4 bases and 1 base, with 11 bases remaining between them. Per germline, CDR1 SGHVS and CDR2 FNYEAQ. This CDR3 comprises 15 residues. CDR3 region: CASSCSRDSNQPQHF. In DNA form, the CDR3 reads TGTGCCAGCAGCTGCAGCCGGGACAGCAATCAGCCCCAGCATTTT.

V usage is TRBV24-1 and J usage is TRBJ2-3, with D perhaps matching TRBD1 (5 bases). Per germline, CDR1 KGHDR and CDR2 SFDVKD. CDR3 length equals 15 residues. V lost 5 bases to trimming and J lost 0 bases, with 11 bases between them. CDR3 sequence (DNA): TGTGCCACCAGTGGTGACAGTGCTAGCACAGATACGCAGTATTTT. It codes for CATSGDSASTDTQYF.